This T cell receptor beta chain appears in the sequencing data of a study of blood T cell repertoires in COVID-19. The germline gives CDR1 SGHNT, CDR2 YENEEA. V gave up 5 bases and J gave up 4 bases, with 17 bases separating them. The CDR3 is 15 amino acids. Per the authors' pipeline: How many nucleated cells were present was estimated from reference gene primer amplification. The assay was immunoSEQ multiplex PCR, and TCRdb's table has in-frame clones only and misses some. That table furnishes V, J and clone size, whereas the DNA furnished D and trimming. The repertoire consists of 95,000 to 130,000 clones, with about 80% occurring once and the leading ten covering about 8%. This clone appeared once.

The receptor was derived from a man in his sixties or seventies with active or convalescent COVID-19. The rearrangement links TRBV11-3 to TRBJ1-1; D remains unclear. Sequenced input: peripheral blood. The DNA for the CDR3 is TGTGCCAGCAGCATTAGTGGGAGATGGGGCACTGAAGCTTTCTTT. It translates to CASSISGRWGTEAFF.